This T cell receptor beta chain came from a study of blood T cell repertoires in COVID-19. Study information: Samples taken during acute and convalescent COVID-19 were collected in the United States, Italy and Spain.

Original data processing: Researchers report that nucleated cell counts were estimated from reference gene primer amplification. The table came from immunoSEQ multiplex PCR; TCRdb's copy has only in-frame clones and leaves some out. V, J and clone size are those of that table, while D and trimming were read from the DNA. Here the sample spans 85,000 to 90,000 clones, approximately 89% being singletons. Deletions cut 2 bases from V and 0 bases from J, with 5 bases between. This CDR3 is built from 13 residues. Germline values: CDR1 SNHLY, CDR2 FYNNEI. The origin of this receptor is a woman of 80 years or more with active COVID-19. The sample consisted of peripheral blood. This chain connects TRBV2 to TRBJ2-7; D unresolved. CDR3 loop: CASSEPFSYEQYF. CDR3 DNA: TGTGCCAGCAGTGAACCCTTCTCCTACGAGCAGTACTTC.